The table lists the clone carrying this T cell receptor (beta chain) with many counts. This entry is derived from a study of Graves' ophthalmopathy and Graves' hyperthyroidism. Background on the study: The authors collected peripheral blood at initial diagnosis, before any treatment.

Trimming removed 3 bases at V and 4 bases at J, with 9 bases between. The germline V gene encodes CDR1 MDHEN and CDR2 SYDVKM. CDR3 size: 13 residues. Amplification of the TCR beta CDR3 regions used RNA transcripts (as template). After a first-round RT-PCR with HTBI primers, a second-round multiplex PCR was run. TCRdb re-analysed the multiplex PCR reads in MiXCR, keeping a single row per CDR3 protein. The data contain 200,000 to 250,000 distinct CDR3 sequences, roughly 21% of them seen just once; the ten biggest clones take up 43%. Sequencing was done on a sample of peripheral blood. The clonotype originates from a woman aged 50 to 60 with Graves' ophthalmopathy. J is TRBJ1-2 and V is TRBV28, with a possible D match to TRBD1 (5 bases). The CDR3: CASSLGVGYGYTF. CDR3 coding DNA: TGTGCCAGCAGTTTGGGGGTAGGCTATGGCTACACCTTC.